The rows below give T cell receptor beta chains drawn from one sample of a study of high-grade serous ovarian cancer treatment subgroups. The protocol was immunoSEQ multiplex PCR, while the TCRdb copy is restricted to in-frame clones and leaves out a portion. The table shows about 30,000 clones, with 84% occurring only once. Sequencing used tumor tissue. The receptor set was obtained from a human donor with high-grade serous ovarian cancer. The CDR3 runs from the conserved cysteine through the conserved F or W. A D gene is named only where the DNA matches it firmly. A clone size is listed for some rows: how often the clone was seen (once, few, many), or a class if it is expanded.

v_gene,d_gene,j_gene,abundance,CDR3aa,CDR3nt
TRBV19,.,TRBJ2-7,.,CATGPGLALDEQYF,TGTGCCACAGGGCCAGGGCTAGCACTCGACGAGCAGTACTTC
TRBV18,TRBD2,TRBJ2-2,.,CASSQKLGSGSTGELFF,TGTGCCAGCTCACAAAAACTAGGTAGCGGGAGCACCGGGGAGCTGTTTTTT
TRBV25-1,TRBD1,TRBJ1-4,.,CASSTGQLSTNEKLFF,TGTGCCAGCAGTACGGGACAGCTTTCAACTAATGAAAAACTGTTTTTT
TRBV2,.,TRBJ2-5,.,CASSGVWTPQETQYF,TGTGCCAGCAGTGGGGTATGGACTCCACAAGAGACCCAGTACTTC
TRBV5-5,.,TRBJ2-5,once,CASSQLALREKTQYF,TGTGCCAGCAGCCAACTGGCACTGCGGGAAAAGACCCAGTACTTC
TRBV28,.,TRBJ2-4,.,CASSGGGIQYF,TGTGCCAGCAGTGGCGGAGGCATTCAGTACTTC
TRBV21-1,.,TRBJ2-3,.,CASSREGTPSITDTQYF,TGTGCCAGCAGCAGGGAGGGGACACCATCAATTACAGATACGCAGTATTTT
TRBV6-1,.,TRBJ2-1,.,CASSDPPSTVYNEQFF,TGTGCCAGCAGTGACCCCCCTTCAACCGTCTACAATGAGCAGTTCTTC
TRBV20-1,.,TRBJ2-5,.,CSGDLQETQYF,TGCAGTGGGGACCTCCAAGAGACCCAGTACTTC
TRBV6-4,.,TRBJ2-7,.,CASRTKLVDGSEYEQYF,TGTGCCAGCAGAACGAAGTTGGTGGATGGTAGCGAATACGAGCAGTACTTC
TRBV10-3,.,TRBJ2-3,once,CAISPGPSTDTQYF,TGTGCCATCAGCCCAGGGCCCAGCACAGATACGCAGTATTTT
TRBV9,.,TRBJ2-7,.,CASSVETESSYEQYF,TGTGCCAGCAGCGTAGAAACCGAGTCCTCCTACGAGCAGTACTTC
TRBV29-1,.,TRBJ1-1,.,CSVGGRQGTEAFF,TGCAGCGTTGGGGGCAGGCAGGGGACTGAAGCTTTCTTT
TRBV5-1,.,TRBJ2-3,.,CASRGRDTDTQYF,TGCGCCAGCAGGGGCAGGGACACAGATACGCAGTATTTT
TRBV30,TRBD2,TRBJ2-1,few,CAWRGGAGGPYNEQFF,TGTGCCTGGAGGGGAGGAGCGGGAGGGCCCTACAATGAGCAGTTCTTC
TRBV18,.,TRBJ1-4,.,CASSPYGTNEKLFF,TGTGCCAGCTCACCATACGGAACTAATGAAAAACTGTTTTTT
TRBV18,.,TRBJ2-5,once,CASSLSFQETQYF,TGTGCCAGCTCACTCAGCTTCCAAGAGACCCAGTACTTC
TRBV18,TRBD2,TRBJ2-7,.,CASSPPGSGSYEQYF,TGTGCCAGCTCACCACCGGGTAGCGGGAGCTACGAGCAGTACTTC
TRBV6-1,.,TRBJ2-1,.,CASSASIHNEQFF,TGTGCCAGCAGTGCGAGTATCCACAATGAGCAGTTCTTC
TRBV29-1,.,TRBJ2-5,.,CSGAQGKTQYF,TGCAGCGGGGCCCAGGGGAAGACCCAGTACTTC
TRBV7-8,.,TRBJ2-3,.,CASSLTGDYGTDTQYF,TGTGCCAGCAGCTTGACAGGAGACTATGGCACAGATACGCAGTATTTT
TRBV7-9,TRBD1,TRBJ2-3,.,CASILNRGQRTSTDTQYF,TGTGCCAGCATCCTCAACAGGGGCCAACGCACAAGCACAGATACGCAGTATTTT
TRBV14,.,TRBJ1-2,.,CASSPSWAQGYTF,TGTGCCAGCAGCCCGTCCTGGGCGCAGGGCTACACCTTC
TRBV5-1,.,TRBJ1-2,.,CASSLGGRGFYGYTF,TGCGCCAGCAGCCTAGGAGGACGGGGCTTCTATGGCTACACCTTC
TRBV14,.,TRBJ2-5,.,CASSQYNLRGTEETQYF,TGTGCCAGCAGCCAGTATAACCTCCGGGGGACAGAAGAGACCCAGTACTTC
TRBV27,.,TRBJ2-7,.,CASSLRGGYEQYF,TGTGCCAGCAGTTTAAGGGGGGGCTACGAGCAGTACTTC
TRBV6-1,.,TRBJ2-5,.,CASSGVTGSQETQYF,TGTGCCAGCAGTGGGGTCACAGGGTCCCAAGAGACCCAGTACTTC
TRBV5-8,.,TRBJ1-4,.,CASSLQGRTNEKLFF,TGTGCCAGCAGCTTGCAGGGGAGGACTAATGAAAAACTGTTTTTT
TRBV9,TRBD2,TRBJ2-3,.,CASTALGSTGLAGVNTDTQYF,TGTGCCAGCACCGCCCTCGGGTCTACGGGGCTAGCGGGAGTGAACACAGATACGCAGTATTTT
TRBV9,TRBD2,TRBJ2-2,.,CASSSPLAVNTGELFF,TGTGCCAGCAGCTCGCCCCTAGCGGTCAACACCGGGGAGCTGTTTTTT
TRBV30,TRBD1,TRBJ1-4,.,CAWDSGGTNEKLFF,TGTGCCTGGGATTCAGGGGGGACTAATGAAAAACTGTTTTTT